This T cell receptor (beta chain) comes out of a study of cytomegalovirus exposure and HLA in healthy donors. The V gene end was trimmed by 4 bases and the J gene end by 0 bases; junction bases not matched to a gene: 5. The CDR3 consists of 16 residues. Germline V gives CDR1 SGHRS, CDR2 YFSETQ. The PCR had 60 Vbeta and 13 Jbeta primers. The data were produced by immunoSEQ multiplex PCR, yet TCRdb's version contains in-frame clones alone and is incomplete. The sample carries 75,000 to 95,000 clones, over 60% recorded once. This clone was picked up a small number of times. The antigen is not known. The study, taken as a whole, reports: In an earlier analysis, about 87% or about 30%: the productive usage of most TCR beta V segments. Reportedly, diagnosis of cytomegalovirus status by the classifier showed high specificity and sensitivity. In a later analysis, a missense DCLRE1C variant was linked to TCR beta V- and J-gene trimming. Usually a TCR sequence was rare, but some public TCRs were found in many donors.

The sequencing sample was made of PBMCs. This chain connects TRBV5-1 to TRBJ2-5, with 11 bases matching TRBD1. The source of this sequence is a woman in her forties or fifties in good health and CMV-seropositive. The CDR3 loop reads CASSPGTGGYQETQYF. CDR3 nucleotides: TGCGCCAGCAGCCCGGGGACAGGGGGGTACCAAGAGACCCAGTACTTC.